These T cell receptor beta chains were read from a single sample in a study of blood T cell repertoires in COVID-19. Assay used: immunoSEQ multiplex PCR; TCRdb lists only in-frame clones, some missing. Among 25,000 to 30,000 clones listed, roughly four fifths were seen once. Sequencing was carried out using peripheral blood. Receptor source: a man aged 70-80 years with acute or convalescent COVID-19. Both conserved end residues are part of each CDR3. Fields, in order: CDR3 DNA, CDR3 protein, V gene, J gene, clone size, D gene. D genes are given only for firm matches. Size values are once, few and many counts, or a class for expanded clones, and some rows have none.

DNA: TGCAGCGTTGACCTAGCAGGAGATACGCAGTATTTT
CDR3: CSVDLAGDTQYF
V: TRBV29-1
J: TRBJ2-3
size: once
D: -

DNA: TGTGCCACCAGCGACCGGGTGCAGTACTTC
CDR3: CATSDRVQYF
V: TRBV24-1
J: TRBJ2-7
size: once
D: -

DNA: TGTGCCAGTAGTACCGGCGGGGAACCCGGGGCCAACGTCCTGACTTTC
CDR3: CASSTGGEPGANVLTF
V: TRBV19
J: TRBJ2-6
size: -
D: -

DNA: TGTGCCAGCAGCCTTCGACAGGGGGCGCCCACTGAAGCTTTCTTT
CDR3: CASSLRQGAPTEAFF
V: TRBV7-9
J: TRBJ1-1
size: -
D: TRBD1

DNA: TGTGCCAGCAGTGACCCCATACAGGAACCAGCTTTCTTT
CDR3: CASSDPIQEPAFF
V: TRBV25-1
J: TRBJ1-1
size: -
D: -

DNA: TGTGCCAGCAGTTCCGGACTAGCGGAGGAAGAGACCCAGTACTTC
CDR3: CASSSGLAEEETQYF
V: TRBV5-8
J: TRBJ2-5
size: -
D: TRBD2

DNA: TGTGCCAGCAGCGCCGACAGGGATGGGACATTAGGCTACACCTTC
CDR3: CASSADRDGTLGYTF
V: TRBV9
J: TRBJ1-2
size: -
D: TRBD1

DNA: TGTGCCACCACCGGAGGGTCGGCCCGGGGTGAAAAACTGTTTTTT
CDR3: CATTGGSARGEKLFF
V: TRBV7-6
J: TRBJ1-4
size: -
D: -

DNA: TGTGCCAGCAGCGGACAGATCACAGATACGCAGTATTTT
CDR3: CASSGQITDTQYF
V: TRBV9
J: TRBJ2-3
size: -
D: -

DNA: TGTGCCAGCAGTTACGGGGCGCCCCCCCGAGAGACCCAGTACTTC
CDR3: CASSYGAPPRETQYF
V: TRBV6-2/TRBV6-3
J: TRBJ2-5
size: -
D: -

DNA: TGTGCCAGCAGTGAATGGCAGTCTTATACCGGGGAGCTGTTTTTT
CDR3: CASSEWQSYTGELFF
V: TRBV25-1
J: TRBJ2-2
size: -
D: -

DNA: TGTGCCAGCAGCAGTTGGGCGGGCCCTGGCTATGGCTACACCTTC
CDR3: CASSSWAGPGYGYTF
V: TRBV27
J: TRBJ1-2
size: -
D: -

DNA: TGTGCCAGCAGCCAAGATCCCCGCCGTGGGACTCCCCCGGAGCAGTTCTTC
CDR3: CASSQDPRRGTPPEQFF
V: TRBV4-2
J: TRBJ2-1
size: once
D: -

DNA: TGTGCCAGCAGCGCCGGGACTAGGGTGAATGAGCAGTACTTC
CDR3: CASSAGTRVNEQYF
V: TRBV13
J: TRBJ2-7
size: few
D: TRBD2

DNA: TGCGCCAGCAGCTTGGGGGCAGGGGGCCAGCCCCAGCATTTT
CDR3: CASSLGAGGQPQHF
V: TRBV5-1
J: TRBJ1-5
size: medium-sized
D: TRBD1

DNA: TGCGCCAGCAGCCAAGATGTAGGCAGCCGGAGCTATGGCTACACCTTC
CDR3: CASSQDVGSRSYGYTF
V: TRBV4-3
J: TRBJ1-2
size: once
D: -

DNA: TGTGCCAGCAGCCGGATCGGAGGCGAGCAGTACTTC
CDR3: CASSRIGGEQYF
V: TRBV27
J: TRBJ2-7
size: -
D: -

DNA: TGTGCCTGGAGTGCCCTTGAGGCCACCATATATTTT
CDR3: CAWSALEATIYF
V: TRBV30
J: TRBJ1-3
size: -
D: -

DNA: TGTGCCAGCAGCTATGACCCGGGACTAGTCCAGGATGAGCAGTTCTTC
CDR3: CASSYDPGLVQDEQFF
V: TRBV5-5
J: TRBJ2-1
size: -
D: TRBD2

DNA: TGTGCCAGCAGCGTAAGGCAGGACTCCTACAATGAGCAGTTCTTC
CDR3: CASSVRQDSYNEQFF
V: TRBV9
J: TRBJ2-1
size: once
D: -

DNA: TGTGCCAGCAGTGTGGAGGCTAGCGAGTACAATGAGCAGTTCTTC
CDR3: CASSVEASEYNEQFF
V: TRBV2
J: TRBJ2-1
size: once
D: -

DNA: TGTGCCAGCAGTAGAACTAGAACAGGGGGCGAGCAGTTCTTC
CDR3: CASSRTRTGGEQFF
V: TRBV6-5
J: TRBJ2-1
size: few
D: TRBD1

DNA: TGCGCCAGCAGCCAAGACAGGGGCGGCATCAATGAGCAGTTCTTC
CDR3: CASSQDRGGINEQFF
V: TRBV5-1
J: TRBJ2-1
size: -
D: TRBD1

DNA: TGCGCCAGCAGCTCTAGCGGGAATGCCGGGGAGCTGTTTTTT
CDR3: CASSSSGNAGELFF
V: TRBV5-1
J: TRBJ2-2
size: -
D: TRBD2

DNA: TGTGCCAGCAGTCCCCGACAGGGTACTAATGAAAAACTGTTTTTT
CDR3: CASSPRQGTNEKLFF
V: TRBV27
J: TRBJ1-4
size: once
D: TRBD1

DNA: TGTGCCAGCAGCCGCATCGGGGGAAACACCATATATTTT
CDR3: CASSRIGGNTIYF
V: TRBV16
J: TRBJ1-3
size: -
D: -

DNA: TGTGCCAGCAGTTTAAGGACAGGGGAAGAGCAGTACTTC
CDR3: CASSLRTGEEQYF
V: TRBV27
J: TRBJ2-7
size: -
D: TRBD1

DNA: TGTGCCAGCAGCCCAAGCCGACAGGCGCGGAGGGAAGCTTTCTTT
CDR3: CASSPSRQARREAFF
V: TRBV4-2
J: TRBJ1-1
size: -
D: -

DNA: TGTGCCACCAGCAGAGGAGGGGGCATGACAGATACGCAGTATTTT
CDR3: CATSRGGGMTDTQYF
V: TRBV15
J: TRBJ2-3
size: -
D: TRBD1

DNA: TGCAGCGTACTCGTGGCAACTAATGAAAAACTGTTTTTT
CDR3: CSVLVATNEKLFF
V: TRBV29-1
J: TRBJ1-4
size: once
D: -

DNA: TGTGCCAGCAGCTCTCGGAAAGGGGTACAGGGCTATGGCTACACCTTC
CDR3: CASSSRKGVQGYGYTF
V: TRBV9
J: TRBJ1-2
size: -
D: -